The next 21 T cell receptor beta chains were all read from a single sample in a study of T cell repertoires in cytomegalovirus infection. TCRdb re-analysed the reads in MiXCR, keeping a single row per CDR3 protein. Of 560,000 or so distinct CDR3 sequences in the sample, 15% to 20% were seen once. Material: CD8+ T cells from PBMCs. These receptors came from a human donor in good health (CMV status not recorded). Some clones in this sample may be carry-over from other donors' samples.

This clonotype has ten or more counts. The chain uses TRBV7-8 and TRBJ2-2, with TRBD1 matching over 10 bases. Germline assignment: CDR1 SGHVS and CDR2 FQNEAQ. The CDR3 spans 17 residues. V dropped 3 bases and J dropped 4; count of bases not matched to a gene: 8. CDR3: CASSFVLDRGGTGELFF. The DNA of the CDR3 is TGTGCCAGCAGCTTCGTATTGGACAGGGGGGGCACCGGGGAGCTGTTTTTT.

Regarding this clonotype: Lacking the conserved final phenylalanine or tryptophan, this CDR3 likely reflects a read error. The chain couples TRBV11-2 to TRBJ2-5; 7 bases agree with TRBD2. V dropped 8 bases and J dropped 7; count of bases not matched to a gene: 19. Per germline, CDR1 SGHAT and CDR2 FQNNGV. The CDR3 is 16 amino acids. CDR3 nucleotides: TGTGCCAGCTGCTCCCAGTTAGCGGGTCTAGAGGGGACCCAGTACTTA. Translating gives CASCSQLAGLEGTQYL.

The chain recombines TRBV6-1 with TRBJ2-7; D remains unclear. V lost 5 bases to trimming and J lost 7 bases, with 21 bases between them. CDR3 length: 15 residues. Germline V gene data show CDR1 as MNHNS and CDR2 as SASEGT. CDR3 residues: CASSPVRSLLMEQYF. The CDR3 DNA sequence: TGTGCCAGCAGTCCAGTACGGTCCCTGCTGATGGAGCAGTACTTC.

This clonotype was recorded at least ten times. The chain is built from TRBV20-1 and TRBJ1-1, with D maybe TRBD1 (6 bases). The V end was cut by 2 bases, the J end by 1 base, with 17 bases between. CDR1 is DFQATT and CDR2 is SNEGSKA in the germline V gene (reference sequence). The CDR3 extends over 16 amino acids. The CDR3 sequence is CSARMAQGGENTEAFF. For the CDR3, the DNA is TGCAGTGCTAGAATGGCACAGGGAGGCGAGAACACTGAAGCTTTCTTT.

Many counts were recorded for this clonotype. J is TRBJ1-1 and V is TRBV6-2 or TRBV6-3, with D maybe TRBD1 (5 bases). With 5 bases removed from V and 6 bases from J, the gap between germline ends came to 10 bases. Germline V gene data show CDR1 as MNHEY and CDR2 as SVGEGT. The CDR3 length is 12 residues. The CDR3 reads CASSPGTPEAFF. CDR3 bases: TGTGCCAGCAGTCCAGGGACTCCTGAAGCTTTCTTT.

This clonotype was seen ten or more times. CDR3 nucleotide sequence: TGTGCCAGCAGCTTAACAGCGGGGGGCACAGATACGCAGTATTTT. It is translated as CASSLTAGGTDTQYF. The J gene is TRBJ2-3, the V gene TRBV7-3; 8 bases agree with TRBD2. V trimming: 0 bases; J trimming: 1 base; junction bases outside the gene matches: 0. CDR1 SGHTA and CDR2 FQGTGA come from the germline V gene. The CDR3 length is 15 residues.

The sample holds many counts of this clonotype. The chain employs TRBV11-2 and TRBJ2-7; 9 positions match TRBD2. V was pared by 1 base and J by 3 bases, with 10 bases of the junction left unmatched. This CDR3 region has 17 residues. The germline gives CDR1 SGHAT, CDR2 FQNNGV. The CDR3 loop reads CASSLGLSASGNYEQYF. CDR3 nucleotide sequence: TGTGCCAGCAGCTTAGGTCTGTCGGCTAGCGGGAACTACGAGCAGTACTTC.

The chain has TRBV5-1 and TRBJ1-2; 12 bases are a match to TRBD1. CDR1 SGHRS and CDR2 YFSETQ come from the germline V gene. The CDR3 length is 16 residues. V lost 4 bases to trimming and J lost 5 bases; unmatched junction nucleotides: 9. The CDR3 DNA reads TGCGCCAGCAGCACTCCGGGACAGGGGGCGAGATATGGCTACACCTTC. Translated: CASSTPGQGARYGYTF.

Many counts were recorded for this clonotype. V usage is TRBV14 and J usage is TRBJ1-4; no firm D call. The germline gives CDR1 SGHDN, CDR2 FVKESK. The CDR3 contains 12 residues. Trimming took off 4 bases at V and 11 bases at J, with 11 bases between the two ends. CDR3 sequence (DNA): TGTGCCAGCAGCCTATCCACCCTTAAACTGTTTTTT. It codes for CASSLSTLKLFF. The full variable domain, its missing parts supplied by reference TRBV14 and TRBJ1-4, is EAGVTQFPSHSVIEKGQTVTLRCDPISGHDNLYWYRRVMGKEIKFLLHFVKESKQDESGMPNNRFLAERTGGTYSTLKVQPAELEDSGVYFCASSLSTLKLFFGSGTQLSVL.

This clonotype was counted at least ten times. The chain combines TRBV28 with TRBJ2-6; D not certain. This CDR3 has 15 amino acids. CDR1 is MDHEN and CDR2 is SYDVKM in the germline V gene. With 1 base removed from V and 4 bases from J, the gap between germline ends came to 8 bases. The chain's CDR3 is CASSLSPMGANVLTF. The CDR3 bases are TGTGCCAGCAGTTTATCCCCCATGGGGGCCAACGTCCTGACTTTC.

This clonotype showed up many times. This rearrangement joins TRBV12-3 or TRBV12-4 to TRBJ2-3, with unresolved D. Trimming cost V 9 bases and J 1 base, with 8 bases left between them. This CDR3 is built from 12 residues. Here the CDR3 DNA reads TGTGCCAGTGGACCCGGCACAGATACGCAGTATTTT. This gives the protein CASGPGTDTQYF.

This clonotype was detected only a few times. V usage is TRBV12-3 or TRBV12-4 and J usage is TRBJ1-3; no firm D call. The CDR3 runs to 13 residues. Trimming cost V 5 bases and J 4 bases, with 9 bases left between them. This CDR3 reads CASSHQVGNTIYF. CDR3 in DNA: TGTGCCAGCAGTCACCAGGTGGGAAACACCATATATTTT.

This clonotype has a handful of counts. The rearrangement uses TRBV27 and TRBJ1-5, with D perhaps matching TRBD1 (5 bases). The CDR3 sequence is 16 residues long. Germline loops: CDR1 MNHEY, CDR2 SMNVEV (reference sequence). Deletions cut 2 bases from V and 4 bases from J, with 15 bases between. The CDR3 DNA reads TGTGCCAGCAGTTTAGGAGCGGGGGACGCGAATCAGCCCCAGCATTTT. Translating gives CASSLGAGDANQPQHF.

The chain is built from TRBV6-1 and TRBJ1-5; D is possibly TRBD1 (5 bases). The CDR3 is 16 residues long. The germline gives CDR1 MNHNS, CDR2 SASEGT. V lost 7 bases, J lost 0 bases, and 16 bases lay in between. CDR3: CASTKLQAYSNQPQHF. The DNA of the CDR3 is TGTGCCAGCACCAAGCTACAGGCCTATAGCAATCAGCCCCAGCATTTT.

In its sample, this clonotype was seen many times. The chain recombines TRBV7-9 with TRBJ1-1, with D unresolved. The CDR3 totals 15 residues. CDR1 and CDR2 from the germline V gene are SEHNR and FQNEAQ (reference sequence). V was trimmed by 4 bases and J by 3 bases, leaving 15 bases between them. CDR3 DNA sequence: TGTGCCAGCAGCTCCTCGCTCGACCGTGACACTGAAGCTTTCTTT. It yields the protein CASSSSLDRDTEAFF. The full variable domain, completed using reference TRBV7-9 and TRBJ1-1, is DTGVSQNPRHKITKRGQNVTFRCDPISEHNRLYWYRQTLGQGPEFLTYFQNEAQLEKSRLLSDRFSAERPKGSFSTLEIQRTEQGDSAMYLCASSSSLDRDTEAFFGQGTRLTVV.

The CDR3: CSAERETQYF. The CDR3 DNA sequence: TGCAGTGCCGAGCGTGAGACCCAGTACTTC. V and J are TRBV20-1 and TRBJ2-5; D is unresolved. V was trimmed by 6 bases and J by 5 bases, leaving 7 bases between them. Germline V lookup: CDR1 DFQATT, CDR2 SNEGSKA (reference sequence). CDR3 length: 10 residues.

The V gene is TRBV28, the J gene TRBJ2-3; D gene uncertain. The CDR3 loop spans 14 amino acids. V was pared by 6 bases and J by 3 bases, with 13 bases between. The germline CDR1 and CDR2 sequences are MDHEN and SYDVKM. The CDR3: CASSHDTTTDTQYF. The CDR3 region has the DNA TGTGCCAGCAGCCACGATACAACTACAGATACGCAGTATTTT.

This clonotype has ten or more counts. The chain couples TRBV6-1 to TRBJ2-7; either TRBD1 or TRBD2 may supply D (7 bases each). V was cut by 5 bases and J by 2 bases, with 25 bases left in between. The CDR3 contains 18 residues. The germline gives CDR1 MNHNS, CDR2 SASEGT. As DNA, the CDR3 is TGTGCCAGCAGTTCACCGGGACAGAAGCGGGAATTCCCCTACGAGCAGTACTTC. Protein sequence: CASSSPGQKREFPYEQYF.

V is TRBV28 and J is TRBJ2-5, with 8 bases lining up with TRBD2. The germline gives CDR1 MDHEN, CDR2 SYDVKM. The CDR3 has 16 residues. V trimming: 4 bases; J trimming: 1 base; junction bases outside the gene matches: 8. The CDR3, as DNA: TGTGCCAGCAGTTATAGGGGACTAGATGTCCAAGAGACCCAGTACTTC. Protein product: CASSYRGLDVQETQYF.

This clonotype was found many times. The rearrangement links TRBV7-9 to TRBJ2-3; no clear D gene. This CDR3 has 16 amino acids. V was trimmed by 3 bases and J by 0 bases, leaving 13 bases between them. Germline assignment: CDR1 SEHNR and CDR2 FQNEAQ (reference sequence). The CDR3 protein is CASSLRPLGSTDTQYF. The CDR3, as DNA: TGTGCCAGCAGCTTGAGGCCTCTAGGGAGCACAGATACGCAGTATTTT.

The chain uses TRBV2 and TRBJ2-7; unclear D gene. Deletions cut 6 bases from V and 0 bases from J, with 9 bases between. CDR3 length: 13 amino acids. Germline-derived CDR1 and CDR2 are SNHLY and FYNNEI. The CDR3 DNA reads as TGTGCCAGCAGGACTGTGAGCTCCTACGAGCAGTACTTC. Residues: CASRTVSSYEQYF. The entire variable domain, with the rest obtained from reference TRBV2 and TRBJ2-7, is as follows: EPEVTQTPSHQVTQMGQEVILRCVPISNHLYFYWYRQILGQKVEFLVSFYNNEISEKSEIFDDQFSVERPDGSNFTLKIRSTKLEDSAMYFCASRTVSSYEQYFGPGTRLTVT.